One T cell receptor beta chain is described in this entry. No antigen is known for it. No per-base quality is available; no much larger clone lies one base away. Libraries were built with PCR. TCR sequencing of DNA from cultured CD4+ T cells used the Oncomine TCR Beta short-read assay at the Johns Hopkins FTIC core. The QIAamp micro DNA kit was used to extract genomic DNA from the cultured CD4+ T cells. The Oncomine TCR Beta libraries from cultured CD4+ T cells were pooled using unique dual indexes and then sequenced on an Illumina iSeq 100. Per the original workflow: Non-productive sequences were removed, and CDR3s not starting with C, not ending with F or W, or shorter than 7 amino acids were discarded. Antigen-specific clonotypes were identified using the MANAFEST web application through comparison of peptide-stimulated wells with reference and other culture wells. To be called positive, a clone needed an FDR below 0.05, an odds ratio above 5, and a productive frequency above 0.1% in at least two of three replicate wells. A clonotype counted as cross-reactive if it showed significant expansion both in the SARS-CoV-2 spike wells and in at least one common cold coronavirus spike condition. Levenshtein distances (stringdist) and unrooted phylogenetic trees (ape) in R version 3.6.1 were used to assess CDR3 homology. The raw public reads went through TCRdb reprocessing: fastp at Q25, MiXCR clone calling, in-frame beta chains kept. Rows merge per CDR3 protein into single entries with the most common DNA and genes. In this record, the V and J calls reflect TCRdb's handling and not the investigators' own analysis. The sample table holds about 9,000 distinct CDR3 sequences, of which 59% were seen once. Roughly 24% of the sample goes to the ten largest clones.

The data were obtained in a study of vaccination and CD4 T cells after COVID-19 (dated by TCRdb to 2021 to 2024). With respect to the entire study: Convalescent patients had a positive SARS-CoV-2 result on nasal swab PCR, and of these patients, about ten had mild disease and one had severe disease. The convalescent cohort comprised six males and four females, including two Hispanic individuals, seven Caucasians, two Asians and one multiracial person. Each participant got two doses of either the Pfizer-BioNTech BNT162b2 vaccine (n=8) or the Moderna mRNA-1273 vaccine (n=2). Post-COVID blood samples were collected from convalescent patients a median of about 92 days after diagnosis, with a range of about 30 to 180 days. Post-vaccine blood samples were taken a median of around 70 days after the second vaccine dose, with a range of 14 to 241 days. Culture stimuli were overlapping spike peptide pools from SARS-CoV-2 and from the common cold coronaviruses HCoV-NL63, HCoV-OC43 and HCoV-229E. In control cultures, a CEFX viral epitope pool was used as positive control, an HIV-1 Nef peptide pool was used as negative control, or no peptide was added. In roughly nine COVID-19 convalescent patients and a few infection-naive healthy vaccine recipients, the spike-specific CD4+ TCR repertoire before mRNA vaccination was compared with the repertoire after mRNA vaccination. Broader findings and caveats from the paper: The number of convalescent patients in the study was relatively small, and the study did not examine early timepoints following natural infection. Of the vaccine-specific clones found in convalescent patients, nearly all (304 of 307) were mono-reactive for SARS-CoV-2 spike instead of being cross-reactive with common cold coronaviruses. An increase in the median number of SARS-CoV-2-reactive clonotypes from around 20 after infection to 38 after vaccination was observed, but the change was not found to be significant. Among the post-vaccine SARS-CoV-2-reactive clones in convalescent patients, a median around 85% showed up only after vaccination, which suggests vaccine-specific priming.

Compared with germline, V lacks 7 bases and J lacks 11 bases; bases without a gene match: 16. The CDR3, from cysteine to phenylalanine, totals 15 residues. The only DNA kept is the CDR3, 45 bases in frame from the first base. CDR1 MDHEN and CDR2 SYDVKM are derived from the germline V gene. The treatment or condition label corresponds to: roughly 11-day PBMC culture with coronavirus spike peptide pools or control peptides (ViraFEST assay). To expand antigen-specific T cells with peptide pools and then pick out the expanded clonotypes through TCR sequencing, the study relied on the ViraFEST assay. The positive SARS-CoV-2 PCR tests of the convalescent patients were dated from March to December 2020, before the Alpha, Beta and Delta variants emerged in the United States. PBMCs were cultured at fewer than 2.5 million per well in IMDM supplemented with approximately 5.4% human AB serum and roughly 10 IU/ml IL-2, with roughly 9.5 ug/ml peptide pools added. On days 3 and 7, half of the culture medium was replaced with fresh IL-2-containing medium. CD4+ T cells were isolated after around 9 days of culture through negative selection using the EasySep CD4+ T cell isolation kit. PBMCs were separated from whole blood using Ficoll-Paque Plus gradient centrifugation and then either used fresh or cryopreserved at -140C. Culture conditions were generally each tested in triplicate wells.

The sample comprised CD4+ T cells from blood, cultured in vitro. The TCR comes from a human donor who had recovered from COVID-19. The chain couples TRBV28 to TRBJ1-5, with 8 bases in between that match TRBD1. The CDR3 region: CASTGDRDRPGSQHF. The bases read TGTGCCAGCACCGGGGACCGGGACAGGCCGGGGTCCCAGCATTTT.